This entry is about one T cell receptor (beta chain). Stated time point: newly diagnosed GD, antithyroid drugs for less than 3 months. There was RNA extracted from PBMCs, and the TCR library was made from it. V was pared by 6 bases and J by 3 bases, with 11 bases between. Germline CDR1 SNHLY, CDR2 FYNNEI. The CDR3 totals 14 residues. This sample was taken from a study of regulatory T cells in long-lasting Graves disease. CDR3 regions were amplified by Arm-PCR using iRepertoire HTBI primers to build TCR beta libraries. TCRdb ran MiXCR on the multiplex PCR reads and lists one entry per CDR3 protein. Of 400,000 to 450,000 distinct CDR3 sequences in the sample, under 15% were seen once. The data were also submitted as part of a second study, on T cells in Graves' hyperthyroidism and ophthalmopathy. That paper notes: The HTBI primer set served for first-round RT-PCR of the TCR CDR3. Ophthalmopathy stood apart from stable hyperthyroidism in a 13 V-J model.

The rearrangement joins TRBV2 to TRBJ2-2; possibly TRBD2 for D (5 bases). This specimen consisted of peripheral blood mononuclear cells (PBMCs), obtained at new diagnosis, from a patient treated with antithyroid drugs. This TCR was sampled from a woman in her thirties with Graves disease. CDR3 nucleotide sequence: TGTGCCAGCAGACGGACTCTGTACACCGGGGAGCTGTTTTTT. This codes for CASRRTLYTGELFF. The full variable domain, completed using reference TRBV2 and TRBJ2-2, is EPEVTQTPSHQVTQMGQEVILRCVPISNHLYFYWYRQILGQKVEFLVSFYNNEISEKSEIFDDQFSVERPDGSNFTLKIRSTKLEDSAMYFCASRRTLYTGELFFGEGSRLTVL.